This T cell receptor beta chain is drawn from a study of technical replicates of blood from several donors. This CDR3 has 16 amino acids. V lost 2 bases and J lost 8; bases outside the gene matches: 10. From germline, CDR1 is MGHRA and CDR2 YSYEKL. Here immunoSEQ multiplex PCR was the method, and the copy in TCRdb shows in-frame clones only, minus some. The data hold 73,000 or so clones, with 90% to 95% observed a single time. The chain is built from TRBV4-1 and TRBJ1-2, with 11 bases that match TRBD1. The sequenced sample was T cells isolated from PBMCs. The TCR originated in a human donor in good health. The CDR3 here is CASSQPRTGGARGYTF. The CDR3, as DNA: TGCGCCAGCAGCCAACCTCGGACAGGGGGCGCTAGGGGCTACACCTTC.